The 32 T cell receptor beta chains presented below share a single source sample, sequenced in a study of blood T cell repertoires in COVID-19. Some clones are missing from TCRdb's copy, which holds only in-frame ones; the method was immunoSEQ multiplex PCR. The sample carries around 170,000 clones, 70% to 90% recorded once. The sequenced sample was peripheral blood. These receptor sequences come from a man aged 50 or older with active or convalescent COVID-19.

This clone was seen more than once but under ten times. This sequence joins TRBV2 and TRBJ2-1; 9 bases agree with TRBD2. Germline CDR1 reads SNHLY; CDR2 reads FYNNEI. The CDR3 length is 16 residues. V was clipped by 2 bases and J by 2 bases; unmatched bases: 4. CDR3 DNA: TGTGCCAGCAGTGAAAGACTAGCGGAGGCCTACAATGAGCAGTTCTTC. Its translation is CASSERLAEAYNEQFF. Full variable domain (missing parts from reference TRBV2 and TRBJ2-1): EPEVTQTPSHQVTQMGQEVILRCVPISNHLYFYWYRQILGQKVEFLVSFYNNEISEKSEIFDDQFSVERPDGSNFTLKIRSTKLEDSAMYFCASSERLAEAYNEQFFGPGTRLTVL.

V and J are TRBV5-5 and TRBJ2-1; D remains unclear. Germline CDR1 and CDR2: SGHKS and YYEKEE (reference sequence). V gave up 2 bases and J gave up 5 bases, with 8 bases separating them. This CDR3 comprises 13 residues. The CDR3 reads CASSFQVDNEQFF. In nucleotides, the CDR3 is TGTGCCAGCAGCTTCCAGGTGGACAATGAGCAGTTCTTC.

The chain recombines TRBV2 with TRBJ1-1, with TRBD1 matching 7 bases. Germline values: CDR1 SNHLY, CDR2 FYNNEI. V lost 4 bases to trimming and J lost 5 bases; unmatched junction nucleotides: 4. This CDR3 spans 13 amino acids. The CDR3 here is CASSGQGGTEAFF. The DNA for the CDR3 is TGTGCCAGCAGTGGGCAGGGGGGAACTGAAGCTTTCTTT.

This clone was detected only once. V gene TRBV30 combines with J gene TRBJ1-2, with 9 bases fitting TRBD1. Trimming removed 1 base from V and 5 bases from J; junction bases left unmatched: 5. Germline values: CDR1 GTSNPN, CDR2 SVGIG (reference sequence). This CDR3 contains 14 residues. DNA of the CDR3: TGTGCCTGGAGTGAGCAGACAGGGGGATATGGCTACACCTTC. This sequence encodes CAWSEQTGGYGYTF.

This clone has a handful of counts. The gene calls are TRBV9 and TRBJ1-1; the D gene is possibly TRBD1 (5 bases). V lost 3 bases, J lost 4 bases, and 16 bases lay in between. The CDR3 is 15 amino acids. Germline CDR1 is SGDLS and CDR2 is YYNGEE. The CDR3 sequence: CASSAKSQGFTEAFF. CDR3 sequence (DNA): TGTGCCAGCAGCGCCAAGTCTCAGGGCTTCACTGAAGCTTTCTTT.

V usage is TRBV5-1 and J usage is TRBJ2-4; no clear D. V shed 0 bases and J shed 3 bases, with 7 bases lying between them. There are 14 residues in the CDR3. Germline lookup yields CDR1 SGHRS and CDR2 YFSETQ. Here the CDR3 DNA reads TGCGCCAGCAGCTTGGATAGTGACAAAAACATTCAGTACTTC. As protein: CASSLDSDKNIQYF.

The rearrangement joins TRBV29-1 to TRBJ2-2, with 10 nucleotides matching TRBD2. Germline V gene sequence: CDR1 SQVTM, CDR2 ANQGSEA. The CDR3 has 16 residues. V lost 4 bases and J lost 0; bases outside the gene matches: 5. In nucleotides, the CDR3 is TGCAGCGTTGCTACTAGCGGGACTGCGAACACCGGGGAGCTGTTTTTT. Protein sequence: CSVATSGTANTGELFF.

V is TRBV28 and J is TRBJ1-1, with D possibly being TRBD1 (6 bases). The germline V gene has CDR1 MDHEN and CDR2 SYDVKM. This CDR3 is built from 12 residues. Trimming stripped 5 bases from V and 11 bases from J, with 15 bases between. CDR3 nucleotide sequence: TGTGCCAGCAGTACCTCGGGACACGGTGCTTTCTTT. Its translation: CASSTSGHGAFF.

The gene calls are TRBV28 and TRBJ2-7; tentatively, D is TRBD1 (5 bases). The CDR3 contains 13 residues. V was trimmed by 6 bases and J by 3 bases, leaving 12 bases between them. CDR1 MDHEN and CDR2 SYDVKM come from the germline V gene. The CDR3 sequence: CASRKQAYYEQYF. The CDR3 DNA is TGTGCCAGCAGGAAACAGGCCTACTACGAGCAGTACTTC.

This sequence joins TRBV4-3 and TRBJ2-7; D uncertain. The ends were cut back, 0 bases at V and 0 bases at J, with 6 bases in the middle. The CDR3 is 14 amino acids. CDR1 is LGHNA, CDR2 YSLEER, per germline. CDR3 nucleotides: TGCGCCAGCAGCCAAGAGGTCAGCTCCTACGAGCAGTACTTC. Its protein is CASSQEVSSYEQYF.

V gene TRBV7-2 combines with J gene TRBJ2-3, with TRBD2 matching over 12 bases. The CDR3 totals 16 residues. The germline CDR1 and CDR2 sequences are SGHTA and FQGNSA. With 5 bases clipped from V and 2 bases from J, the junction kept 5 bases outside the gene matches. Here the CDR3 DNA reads TGTGCCAGCAGCACCAGACTAGCGGGGGACACAGATACGCAGTATTTT. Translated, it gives CASSTRLAGDTDTQYF.

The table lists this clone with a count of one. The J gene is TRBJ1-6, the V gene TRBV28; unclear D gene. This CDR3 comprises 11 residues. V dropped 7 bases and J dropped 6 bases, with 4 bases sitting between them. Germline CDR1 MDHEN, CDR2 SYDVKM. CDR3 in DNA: TGTGCCAGCACGGGTAATTCACCCCTCCACTTT. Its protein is CASTGNSPLHF.

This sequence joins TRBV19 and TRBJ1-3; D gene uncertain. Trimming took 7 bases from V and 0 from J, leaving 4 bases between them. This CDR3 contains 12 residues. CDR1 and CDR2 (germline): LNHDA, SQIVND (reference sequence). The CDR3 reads CASMSSGNTIYF. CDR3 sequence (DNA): TGTGCCAGTATGAGCTCTGGAAACACCATATATTTT.

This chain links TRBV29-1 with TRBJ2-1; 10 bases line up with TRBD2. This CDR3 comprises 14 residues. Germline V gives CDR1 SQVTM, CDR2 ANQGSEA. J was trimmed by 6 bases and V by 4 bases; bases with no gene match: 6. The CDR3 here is CSVASGSSGNEQFF. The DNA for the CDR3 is TGCAGCGTTGCTAGCGGGAGTAGTGGCAATGAGCAGTTCTTC.

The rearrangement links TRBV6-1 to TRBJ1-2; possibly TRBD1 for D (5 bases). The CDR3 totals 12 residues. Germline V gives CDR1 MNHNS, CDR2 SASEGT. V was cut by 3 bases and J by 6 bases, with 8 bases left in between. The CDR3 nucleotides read TGTGCCAGCAGTGATGCAGGGAATGGCTACACCTTC. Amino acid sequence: CASSDAGNGYTF.

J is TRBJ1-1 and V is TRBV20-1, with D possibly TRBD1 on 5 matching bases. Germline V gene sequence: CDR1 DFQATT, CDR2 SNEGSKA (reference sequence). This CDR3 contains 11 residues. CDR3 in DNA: TGCAGGACCCTGCGGGGCGCTGAAGCTTTCTTT. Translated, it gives CRTLRGAEAFF.

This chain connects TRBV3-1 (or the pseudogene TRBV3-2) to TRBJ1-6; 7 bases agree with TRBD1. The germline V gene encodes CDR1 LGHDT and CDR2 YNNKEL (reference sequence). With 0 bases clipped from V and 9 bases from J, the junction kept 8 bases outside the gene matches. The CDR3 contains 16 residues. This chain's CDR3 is CASSQDGGTVSSPLHF. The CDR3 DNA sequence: TGTGCCAGCAGCCAAGACGGTGGGACAGTCAGTTCACCCCTCCACTTT.

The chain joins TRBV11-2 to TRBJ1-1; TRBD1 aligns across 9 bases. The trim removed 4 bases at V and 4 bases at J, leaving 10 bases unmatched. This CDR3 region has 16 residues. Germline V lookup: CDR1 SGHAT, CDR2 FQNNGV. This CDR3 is CASSSGGQGVRTEAFF. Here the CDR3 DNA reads TGTGCCAGCAGCTCTGGGGGACAGGGAGTTCGCACTGAAGCTTTCTTT.

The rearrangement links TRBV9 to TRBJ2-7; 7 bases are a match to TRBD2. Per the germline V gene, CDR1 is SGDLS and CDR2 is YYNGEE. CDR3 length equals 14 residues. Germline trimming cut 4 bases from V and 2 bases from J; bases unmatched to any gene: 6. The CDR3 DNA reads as TGTGCCAGCAGCACCGGGACTACCGCCTACGAGCAGTACTTC. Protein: CASSTGTTAYEQYF. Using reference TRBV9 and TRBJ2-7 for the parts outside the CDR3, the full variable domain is DSGVTQTPKHLITATGQRVTLRCSPRSGDLSVYWYQQSLDQGLQFLIQYYNGEERAKGNILERFSAQQFPDLHSELNLSSLELGDSALYFCASSTGTTAYEQYFGPGTRLTVT.

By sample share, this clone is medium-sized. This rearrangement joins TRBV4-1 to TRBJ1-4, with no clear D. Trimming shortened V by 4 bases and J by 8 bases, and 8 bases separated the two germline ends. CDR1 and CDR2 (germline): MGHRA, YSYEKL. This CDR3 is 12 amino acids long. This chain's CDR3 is CASSLGGEKLFF. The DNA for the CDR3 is TGCGCCAGCAGCCTAGGAGGGGAAAAACTGTTTTTT.

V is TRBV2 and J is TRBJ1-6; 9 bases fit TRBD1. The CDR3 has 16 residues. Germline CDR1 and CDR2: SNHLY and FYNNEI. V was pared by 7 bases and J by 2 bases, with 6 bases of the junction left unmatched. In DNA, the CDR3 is TGTGCCAGCATTAAAGACAGGGGGACCTATAATTCACCCCTCCACTTT. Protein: CASIKDRGTYNSPLHF.

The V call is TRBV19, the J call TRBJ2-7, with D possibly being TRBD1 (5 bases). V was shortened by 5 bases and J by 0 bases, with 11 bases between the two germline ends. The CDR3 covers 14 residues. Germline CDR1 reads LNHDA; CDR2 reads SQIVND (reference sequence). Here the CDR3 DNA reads TGTGCCAGTAGTCTCGACAGCAACTCCTACGAGCAGTACTTC. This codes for CASSLDSNSYEQYF.

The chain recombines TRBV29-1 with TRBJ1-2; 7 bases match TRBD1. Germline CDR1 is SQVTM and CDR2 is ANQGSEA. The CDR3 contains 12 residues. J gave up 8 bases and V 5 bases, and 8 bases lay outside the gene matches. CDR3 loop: CSVPRDSLGYTF. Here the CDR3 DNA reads TGCAGCGTTCCCCGGGACAGCCTGGGCTACACCTTC.

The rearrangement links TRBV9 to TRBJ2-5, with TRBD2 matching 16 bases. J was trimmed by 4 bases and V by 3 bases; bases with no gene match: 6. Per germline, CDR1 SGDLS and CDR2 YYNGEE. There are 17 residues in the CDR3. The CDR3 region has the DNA TGTGCCAGCAGCGAAGGGACTAGCGGGGGGGCCGGAGAGACCCAGTACTTC. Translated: CASSEGTSGGAGETQYF.

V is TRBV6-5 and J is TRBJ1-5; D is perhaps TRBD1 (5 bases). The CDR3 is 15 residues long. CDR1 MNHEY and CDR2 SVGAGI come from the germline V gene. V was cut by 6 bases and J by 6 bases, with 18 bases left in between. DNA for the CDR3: TGTGCCAGCAGAATCGACAGCTCCCCCCGTCAGCCCCAGCATTTT. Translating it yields CASRIDSSPRQPQHF.

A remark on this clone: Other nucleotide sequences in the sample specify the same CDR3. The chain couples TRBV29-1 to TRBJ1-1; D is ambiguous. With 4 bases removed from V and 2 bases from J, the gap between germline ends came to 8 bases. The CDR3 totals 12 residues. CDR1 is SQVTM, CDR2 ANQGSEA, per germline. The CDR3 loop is CSVGGGNTEAFF. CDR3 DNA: TGCAGCGTTGGAGGAGGAAACACTGAAGCTTTCTTT.

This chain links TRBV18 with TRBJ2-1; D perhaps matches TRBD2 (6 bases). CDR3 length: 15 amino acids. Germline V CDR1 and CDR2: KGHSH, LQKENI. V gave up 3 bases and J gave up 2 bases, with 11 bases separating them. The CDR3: CASSPLADPYNEQFF. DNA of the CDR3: TGTGCCAGCTCACCCTTAGCGGATCCCTACAATGAGCAGTTCTTC.

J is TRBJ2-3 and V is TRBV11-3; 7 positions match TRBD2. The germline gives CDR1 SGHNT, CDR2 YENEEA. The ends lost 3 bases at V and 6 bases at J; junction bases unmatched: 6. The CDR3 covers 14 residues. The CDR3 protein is CASSFAGARDTQYF. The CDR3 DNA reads TGTGCCAGCAGCTTTGCGGGAGCCAGGGATACGCAGTATTTT. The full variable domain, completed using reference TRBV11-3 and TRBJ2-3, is EAGVVQSPRYKIIEKKQPVAFWCNPISGHNTLYWYLQNLGQGPELLIRYENEEAVDDSQLPKDRFSAERLKGVDSTLKIQPAELGDSAVYLCASSFAGARDTQYFGPGTRLTVL.

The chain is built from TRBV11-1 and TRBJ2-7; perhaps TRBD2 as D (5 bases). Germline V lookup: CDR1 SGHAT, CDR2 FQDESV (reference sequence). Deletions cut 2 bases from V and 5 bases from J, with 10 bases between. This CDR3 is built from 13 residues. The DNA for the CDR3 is TGTGCCAGCAGCTTATTTACGAGGGACGAGCAGTACTTC. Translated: CASSLFTRDEQYF.

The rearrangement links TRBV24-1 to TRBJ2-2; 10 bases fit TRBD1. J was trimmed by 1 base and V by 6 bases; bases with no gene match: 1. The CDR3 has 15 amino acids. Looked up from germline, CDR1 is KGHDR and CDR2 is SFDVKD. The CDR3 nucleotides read TGTGCCACCAGTTGGACAGGGGGGAACACCGGGGAGCTGTTTTTT. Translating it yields CATSWTGGNTGELFF.

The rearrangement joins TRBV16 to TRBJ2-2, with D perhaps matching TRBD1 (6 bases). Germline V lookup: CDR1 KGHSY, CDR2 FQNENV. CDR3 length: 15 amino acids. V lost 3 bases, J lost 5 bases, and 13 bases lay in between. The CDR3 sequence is CASSHSDRTTGELFF. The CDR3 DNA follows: TGTGCCAGCAGCCACTCCGACAGGACAACCGGGGAGCTGTTTTTT.

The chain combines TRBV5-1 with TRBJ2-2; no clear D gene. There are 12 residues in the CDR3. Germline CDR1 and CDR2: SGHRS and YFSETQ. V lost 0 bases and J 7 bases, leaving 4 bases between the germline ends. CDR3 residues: CASSLVGGELFF. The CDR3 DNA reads TGCGCCAGCAGCTTGGTCGGCGGGGAGCTGTTTTTT.